The rows below give T cell receptor beta chains drawn from one sample of a study of cytomegalovirus exposure and HLA in healthy donors. TCRdb's copy holds only in-frame clones and misses some; the assay was immunoSEQ multiplex PCR. The sample shows roughly 180,000 clones, around nine tenths of them seen only once. Sequenced sample: PBMCs. The receptor source for this set is a man aged 30-40 years in good health and CMV-seropositive. The conserved cysteine and the conserved F or W are not part of the CDR3 here. The D gene is left open where the match is weak.

TRBJ1-5	TRBD1	TRBV15	ATSRGRTGESNQPQH
TRBJ1-6	TRBD1	TRBV2	ASSWDRGNYNSPLH
TRBJ2-7	-	TRBV10-3	AIRDRLYEQY
TRBJ2-7	TRBD1	TRBV29-1	SAAGTGHYEQY
TRBJ2-5	TRBD2	TRBV29-1	SVEDQLLAEETQY
TRBJ2-1	TRBD2	TRBV5-4	ASSSQPGLEQF
TRBJ2-3	TRBD1	TRBV9	ASSVGQGAADTQY
TRBJ2-3	TRBD1	TRBV4-3	ASSQIVGTGGVIDTQY
TRBJ2-7	TRBD1	TRBV28	ASSLVGQGYEQY
TRBJ1-4	-	TRBV7-2	ASSLTGTTNEKLF